This paragraph reports one T cell receptor beta chain. TCRdb's copy holds only in-frame clones and misses some; the assay was immunoSEQ multiplex PCR. The repertoire holds approximately 85,000 clones, 75% to 90% seen once, with 8.5% in the top ten. The ends lost 1 base at V and 3 bases at J; junction bases unmatched: 5. The germline gives CDR1 SGHRS, CDR2 YFSETQ. The CDR3 is 15 amino acids. The sample originates from a study of glioma-infiltrating T cells after dendritic cell vaccination. Time point meaning: after dendritic cell vaccination, including at tumor progression/relapse. This material consisted of blood, taken after dendritic cell vaccination. The V gene is TRBV5-1, the J gene TRBJ2-7, with 9 bases fitting TRBD1. The sequence was obtained from a human donor with glioblastoma. The CDR3 loop reads CASSLSQGAVYEQYF. The CDR3 DNA sequence: TGCGCCAGCAGCTTGTCACAGGGGGCTGTCTACGAGCAGTACTTC.